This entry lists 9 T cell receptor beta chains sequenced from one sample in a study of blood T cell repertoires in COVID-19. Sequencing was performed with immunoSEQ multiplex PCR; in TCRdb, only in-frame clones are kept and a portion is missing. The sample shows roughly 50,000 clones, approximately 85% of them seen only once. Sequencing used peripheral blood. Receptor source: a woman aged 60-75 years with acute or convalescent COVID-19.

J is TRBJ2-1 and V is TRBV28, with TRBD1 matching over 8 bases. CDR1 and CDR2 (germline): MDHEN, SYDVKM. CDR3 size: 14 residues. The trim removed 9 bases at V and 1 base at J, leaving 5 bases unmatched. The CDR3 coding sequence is TGTGCCAGTGGGGGGACAGGATCCTACAATGAGCAGTTCTTC. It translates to CASGGTGSYNEQFF.

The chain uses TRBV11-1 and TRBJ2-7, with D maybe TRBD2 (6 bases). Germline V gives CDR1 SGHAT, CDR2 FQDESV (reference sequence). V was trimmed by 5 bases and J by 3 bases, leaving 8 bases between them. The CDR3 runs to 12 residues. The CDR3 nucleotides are TGTGCCAGCAGCCGGGACTTCTACGAGCAGTACTTC. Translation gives CASSRDFYEQYF. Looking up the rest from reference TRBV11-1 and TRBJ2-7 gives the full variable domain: EAEVAQSPRYKITEKSQAVAFWCDPISGHATLYWYRQILGQGPELLVQFQDESVVDDSQLPKDRFSAERLKGVDSTLKIQPAELGDSAMYLCASSRDFYEQYFGPGTRLTVT.

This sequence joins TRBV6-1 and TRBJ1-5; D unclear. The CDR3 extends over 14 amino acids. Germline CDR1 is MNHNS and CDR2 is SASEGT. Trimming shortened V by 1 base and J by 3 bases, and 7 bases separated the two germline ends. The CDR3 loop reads CASSEVPFNQPQHF. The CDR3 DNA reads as TGTGCCAGCAGTGAAGTTCCTTTCAATCAGCCCCAGCATTTT.

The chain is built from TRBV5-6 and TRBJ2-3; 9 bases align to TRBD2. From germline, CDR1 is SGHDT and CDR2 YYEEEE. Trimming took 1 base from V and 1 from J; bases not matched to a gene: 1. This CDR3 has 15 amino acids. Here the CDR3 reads CASSLIAGGTDTQYF. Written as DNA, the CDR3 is TGTGCCAGCAGCTTGATAGCGGGAGGCACAGATACGCAGTATTTT. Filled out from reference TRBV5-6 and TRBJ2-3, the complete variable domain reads DAGVTQSPTHLIKTRGQQVTLRCSPKSGHDTVSWYQQALGQGPQFIFQYYEEEERQRGNFPDRFSGHQFPNYSSELNVNALLLGDSALYLCASSLIAGGTDTQYFGPGTRLTVL.

CDR3 DNA sequence: TGTGCCAGCACCTCGTCGAGACAGGGTACCCTCCGGGCGGGAAACACCATATATTTT. Residues: CASTSSRQGTLRAGNTIYF. The rearrangement joins TRBV11-2 to TRBJ1-3; 7 positions match TRBD1. Germline CDR1 and CDR2: SGHAT and FQNNGV. The length of the CDR3 is 19 residues. Germline trimming cut 7 bases from V and 4 bases from J; bases unmatched to any gene: 22.

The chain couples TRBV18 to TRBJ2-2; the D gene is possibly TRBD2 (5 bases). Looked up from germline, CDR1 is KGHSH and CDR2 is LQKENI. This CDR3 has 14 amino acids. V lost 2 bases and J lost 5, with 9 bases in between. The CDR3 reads CASSPYPGTGELFF. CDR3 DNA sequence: TGTGCCAGCTCACCATACCCGGGGACCGGGGAGCTGTTTTTT.

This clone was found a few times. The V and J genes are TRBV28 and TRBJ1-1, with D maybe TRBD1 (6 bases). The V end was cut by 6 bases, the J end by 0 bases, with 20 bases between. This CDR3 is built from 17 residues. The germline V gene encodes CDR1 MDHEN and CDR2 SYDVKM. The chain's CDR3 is CASRPMGTPNMNTEAFF. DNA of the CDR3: TGTGCCAGCAGACCCATGGGGACACCCAACATGAACACTGAAGCTTTCTTT. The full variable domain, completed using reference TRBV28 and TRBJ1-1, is DVKVTQSSRYLVKRTGEKVFLECVQDMDHENMFWYRQDPGLGLRLIYFSYDVKMKEKGDIPEGYSVSREKKERFSLILESASTNQTSMYLCASRPMGTPNMNTEAFFGQGTRLTVV.

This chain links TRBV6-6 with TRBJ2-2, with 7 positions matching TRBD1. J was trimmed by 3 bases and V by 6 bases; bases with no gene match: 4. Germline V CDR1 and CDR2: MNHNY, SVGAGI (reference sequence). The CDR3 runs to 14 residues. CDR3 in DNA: TGTGCCAGCAGAGGGACAGCTTACACCGGGGAGCTGTTTTTT. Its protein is CASRGTAYTGELFF.

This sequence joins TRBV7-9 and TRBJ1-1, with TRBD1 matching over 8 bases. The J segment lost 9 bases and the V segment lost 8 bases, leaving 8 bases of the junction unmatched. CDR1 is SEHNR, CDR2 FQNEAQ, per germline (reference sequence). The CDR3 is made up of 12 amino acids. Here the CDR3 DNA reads TGTGCCAGCGCCGACAGGGGAAAACAAGCTTTCTTT. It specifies CASADRGKQAFF.